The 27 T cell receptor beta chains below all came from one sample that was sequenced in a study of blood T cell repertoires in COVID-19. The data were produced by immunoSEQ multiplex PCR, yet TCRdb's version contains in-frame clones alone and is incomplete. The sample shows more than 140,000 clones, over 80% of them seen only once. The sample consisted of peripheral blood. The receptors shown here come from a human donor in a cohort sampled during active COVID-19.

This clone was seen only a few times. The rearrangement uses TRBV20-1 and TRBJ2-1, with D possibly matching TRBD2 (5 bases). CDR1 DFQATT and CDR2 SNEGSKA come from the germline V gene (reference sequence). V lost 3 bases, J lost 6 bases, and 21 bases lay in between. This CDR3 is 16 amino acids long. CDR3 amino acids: CSASHSNPSSGNEQFF. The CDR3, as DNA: TGCAGTGCTAGTCACTCCAATCCTAGCTCTGGCAATGAGCAGTTCTTC.

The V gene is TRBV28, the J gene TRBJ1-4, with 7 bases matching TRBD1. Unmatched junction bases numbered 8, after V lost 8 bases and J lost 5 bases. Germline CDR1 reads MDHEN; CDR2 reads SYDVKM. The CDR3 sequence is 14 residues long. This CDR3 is CASGAGTENEKLFF. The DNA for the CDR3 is TGTGCCAGCGGAGCCGGGACAGAAAATGAAAAACTGTTTTTT.

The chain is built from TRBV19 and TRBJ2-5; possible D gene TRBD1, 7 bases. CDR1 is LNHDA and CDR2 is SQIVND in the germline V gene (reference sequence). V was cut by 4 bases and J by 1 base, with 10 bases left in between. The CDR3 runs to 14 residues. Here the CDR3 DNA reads TGTGCCAGTAGTACCCAGGGGGGCCAAGAGACCCAGTACTTC. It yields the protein CASSTQGGQETQYF.

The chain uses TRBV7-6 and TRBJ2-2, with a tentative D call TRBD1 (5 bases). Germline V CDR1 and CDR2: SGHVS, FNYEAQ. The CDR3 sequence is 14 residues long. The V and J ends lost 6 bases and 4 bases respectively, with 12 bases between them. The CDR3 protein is CASSHTGTTGELFF. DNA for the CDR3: TGTGCCAGCAGTCACACAGGAACCACCGGGGAGCTGTTTTTT.

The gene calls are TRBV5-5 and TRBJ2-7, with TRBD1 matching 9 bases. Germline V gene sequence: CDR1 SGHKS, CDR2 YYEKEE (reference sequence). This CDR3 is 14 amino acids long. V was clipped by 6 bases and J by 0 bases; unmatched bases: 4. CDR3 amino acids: CASTSTGGSYEQYF. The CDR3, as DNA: TGTGCCAGCACCTCGACAGGGGGCTCCTACGAGCAGTACTTC.

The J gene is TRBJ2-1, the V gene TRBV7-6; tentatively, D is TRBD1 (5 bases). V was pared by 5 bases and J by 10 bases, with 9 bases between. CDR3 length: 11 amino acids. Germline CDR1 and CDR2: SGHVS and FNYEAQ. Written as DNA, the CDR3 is TGTGCCAGCAGCGGGAAGGGGGAGCAGTTCTTC. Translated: CASSGKGEQFF.

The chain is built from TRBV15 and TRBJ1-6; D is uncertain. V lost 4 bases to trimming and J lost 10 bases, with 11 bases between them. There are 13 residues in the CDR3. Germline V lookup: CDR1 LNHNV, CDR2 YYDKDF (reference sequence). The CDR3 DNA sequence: TGTGCCACCAGCACCTCGCCGCGATCACCCCTCCACTTT. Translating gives CATSTSPRSPLHF.

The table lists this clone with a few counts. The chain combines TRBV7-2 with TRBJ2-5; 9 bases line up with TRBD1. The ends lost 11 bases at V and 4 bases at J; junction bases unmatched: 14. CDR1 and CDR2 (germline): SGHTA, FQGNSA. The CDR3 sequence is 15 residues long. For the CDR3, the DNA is TGTGCCTTAGACAGGGGGACCAACCAAGTAGAGACCCAGTACTTC. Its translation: CALDRGTNQVETQYF.

The CDR3 bases are TGTGCCAGTAGTCAACAGGAGTTAGGTGAAAAACTGTTTTTT. Its translation is CASSQQELGEKLFF. The V call is TRBV19, the J call TRBJ1-4; tentatively, D is TRBD1 (5 bases). The CDR3 contains 14 residues. CDR1 and CDR2 (germline): LNHDA, SQIVND (reference sequence). V lost 5 bases to trimming and J lost 7 bases, with 14 bases between them.

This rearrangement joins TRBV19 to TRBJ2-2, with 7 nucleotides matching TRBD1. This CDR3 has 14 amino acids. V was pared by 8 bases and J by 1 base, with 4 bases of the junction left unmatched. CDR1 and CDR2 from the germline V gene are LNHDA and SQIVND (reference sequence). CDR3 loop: CASADRVNTGELFF. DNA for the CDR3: TGTGCCAGTGCTGACAGGGTGAACACCGGGGAGCTGTTTTTT. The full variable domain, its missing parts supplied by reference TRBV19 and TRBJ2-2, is DGGITQSPKYLFRKEGQNVTLSCEQNLNHDAMYWYRQDPGQGLRLIYYSQIVNDFQKGDIAEGYSVSREKKESFPLTVTSAQKNPTAFYLCASADRVNTGELFFGEGSRLTVL.

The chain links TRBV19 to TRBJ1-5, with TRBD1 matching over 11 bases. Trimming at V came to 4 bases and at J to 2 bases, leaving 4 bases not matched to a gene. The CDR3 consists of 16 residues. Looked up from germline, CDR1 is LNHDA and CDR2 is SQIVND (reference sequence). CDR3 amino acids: CASSTGTGGRNQPQHF. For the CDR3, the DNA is TGTGCCAGTAGTACTGGGACAGGGGGTCGCAATCAGCCCCAGCATTTT.

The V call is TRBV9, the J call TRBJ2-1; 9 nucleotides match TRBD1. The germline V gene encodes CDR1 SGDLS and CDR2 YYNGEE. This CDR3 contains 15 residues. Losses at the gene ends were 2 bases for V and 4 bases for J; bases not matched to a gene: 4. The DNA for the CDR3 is TGTGCCAGCAGCGTCGACAGGGGGAGTTACAATGAGCAGTTCTTC. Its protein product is CASSVDRGSYNEQFF.

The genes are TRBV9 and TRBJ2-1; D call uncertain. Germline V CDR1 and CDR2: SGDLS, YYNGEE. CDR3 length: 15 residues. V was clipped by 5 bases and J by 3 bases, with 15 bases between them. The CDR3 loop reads CASSVDPLGYNEQFF. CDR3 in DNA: TGTGCCAGCAGTGTTGACCCGCTAGGCTACAATGAGCAGTTCTTC.

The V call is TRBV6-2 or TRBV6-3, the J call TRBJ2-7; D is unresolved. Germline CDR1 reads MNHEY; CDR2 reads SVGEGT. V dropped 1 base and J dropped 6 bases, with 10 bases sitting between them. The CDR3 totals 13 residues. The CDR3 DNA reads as TGTGCCAGCAGTTACTACTCCCTCCCCGAGCAGTACTTC. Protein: CASSYYSLPEQYF.

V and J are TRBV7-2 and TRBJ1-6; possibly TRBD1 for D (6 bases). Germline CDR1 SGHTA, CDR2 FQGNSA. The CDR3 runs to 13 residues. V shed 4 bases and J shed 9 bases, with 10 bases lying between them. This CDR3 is CASSSSRGSPLHF. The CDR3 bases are TGTGCCAGCAGCTCTTCCAGGGGTTCACCCCTCCACTTT.

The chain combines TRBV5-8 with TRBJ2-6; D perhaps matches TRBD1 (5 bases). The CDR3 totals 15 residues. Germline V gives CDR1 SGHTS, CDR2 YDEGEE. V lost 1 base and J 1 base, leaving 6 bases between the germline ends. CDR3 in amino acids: CASSLTGSGANVLTF. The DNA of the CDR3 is TGTGCCAGCAGCTTGACAGGTTCTGGGGCCAACGTCCTGACTTTC.

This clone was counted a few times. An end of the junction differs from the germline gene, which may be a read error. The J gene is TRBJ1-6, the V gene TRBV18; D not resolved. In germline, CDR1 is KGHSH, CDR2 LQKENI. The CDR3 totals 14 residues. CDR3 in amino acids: CASAPGFYNSPLHF. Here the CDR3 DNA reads TGTGCCAGCGCACCCGGGTTCTATAATTCACCCCTCCACTTT.

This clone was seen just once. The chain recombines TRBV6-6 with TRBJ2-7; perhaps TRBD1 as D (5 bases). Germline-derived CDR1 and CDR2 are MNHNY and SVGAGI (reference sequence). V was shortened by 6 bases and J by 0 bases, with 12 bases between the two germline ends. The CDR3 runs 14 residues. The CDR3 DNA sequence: TGTGCCAGCAGAACCACAGGTACCTCCTACGAGCAGTACTTC. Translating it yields CASRTTGTSYEQYF.

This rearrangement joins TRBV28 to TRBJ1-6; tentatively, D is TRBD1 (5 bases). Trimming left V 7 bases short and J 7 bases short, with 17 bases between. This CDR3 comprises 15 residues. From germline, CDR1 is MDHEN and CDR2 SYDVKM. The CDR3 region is CASTTEGRPNSPLHF. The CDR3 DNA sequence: TGTGCCAGCACCACGGAGGGGCGTCCAAATTCACCCCTCCACTTT. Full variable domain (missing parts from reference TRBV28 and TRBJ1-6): DVKVTQSSRYLVKRTGEKVFLECVQDMDHENMFWYRQDPGLGLRLIYFSYDVKMKEKGDIPEGYSVSREKKERFSLILESASTNQTSMYLCASTTEGRPNSPLHFGNGTRLTVT.

The CDR3 coding sequence is TGTGCCAGCAGCTTAGACAGGGGCGCAACGAAGCAGTACTTC. Protein: CASSLDRGATKQYF. This chain links TRBV11-2 with TRBJ2-7; D may be TRBD1 (6 bases). CDR3 length: 14 amino acids. V was shortened by 0 bases and J by 8 bases, with 14 bases between the two germline ends. The germline gives CDR1 SGHAT, CDR2 FQNNGV. Combining the CDR3 with reference TRBV11-2 and TRBJ2-7 gives the whole variable domain EAGVAQSPRYKIIEKRQSVAFWCNPISGHATLYWYQQILGQGPKLLIQFQNNGVVDDSQLPKDRFSAERLKGVDSTLKIQPAKLEDSAVYLCASSLDRGATKQYFGPGTRLTVT.

CDR3 in amino acids: CASSEARGTEAFF. CDR3 nucleotide sequence: TGTGCCAGCAGTGAAGCACGAGGGACTGAAGCTTTCTTT. The rearrangement links TRBV6-1 to TRBJ1-1; D remains unclear. Germline values: CDR1 MNHNS, CDR2 SASEGT. V shed 0 bases and J shed 5 bases, with 7 bases lying between them. The CDR3 has 13 residues.

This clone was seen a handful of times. CDR3 DNA sequence: TGTGCCAGTAGTGGGTGGACAGGGCATGAAGCTTTCTTT. Residues: CASSGWTGHEAFF. The rearrangement links TRBV19 to TRBJ1-1; the match to TRBD1 covers 8 bases. V was pared by 5 bases and J by 7 bases, with 6 bases of the junction left unmatched. CDR1 is LNHDA, CDR2 SQIVND, per germline (reference sequence). The CDR3 totals 13 residues.

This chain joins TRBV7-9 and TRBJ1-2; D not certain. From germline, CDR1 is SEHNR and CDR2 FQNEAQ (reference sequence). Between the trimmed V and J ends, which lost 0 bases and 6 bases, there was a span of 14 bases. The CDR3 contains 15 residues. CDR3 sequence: CASSLARSDNNGYTF. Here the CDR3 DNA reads TGTGCCAGCAGCTTAGCCCGTTCAGATAATAATGGCTACACCTTC.

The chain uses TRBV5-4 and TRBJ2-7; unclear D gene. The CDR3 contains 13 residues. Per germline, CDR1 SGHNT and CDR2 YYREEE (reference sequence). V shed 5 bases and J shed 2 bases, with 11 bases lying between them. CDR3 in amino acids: CASRVFSAYEQYF. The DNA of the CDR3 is TGTGCCAGCAGGGTCTTTTCGGCCTACGAGCAGTACTTC.

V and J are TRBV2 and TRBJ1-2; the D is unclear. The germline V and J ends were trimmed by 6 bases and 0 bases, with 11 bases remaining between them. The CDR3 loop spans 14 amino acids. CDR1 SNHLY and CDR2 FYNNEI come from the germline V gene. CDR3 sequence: CASSPENTNYGYTF. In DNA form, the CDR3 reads TGTGCCAGCAGCCCAGAAAATACTAACTATGGCTACACCTTC.

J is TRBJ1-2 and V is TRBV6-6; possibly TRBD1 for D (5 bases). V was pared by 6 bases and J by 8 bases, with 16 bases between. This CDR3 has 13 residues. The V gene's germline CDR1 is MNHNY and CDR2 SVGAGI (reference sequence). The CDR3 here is CASSVTGGGGYTF. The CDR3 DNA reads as TGTGCCAGCAGCGTCACGGGGGGTGGAGGCTACACCTTC.

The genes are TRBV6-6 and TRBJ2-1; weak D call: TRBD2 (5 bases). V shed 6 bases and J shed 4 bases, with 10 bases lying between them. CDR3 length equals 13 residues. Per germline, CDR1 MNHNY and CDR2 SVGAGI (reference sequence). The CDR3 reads CASRQRGYNEQFF. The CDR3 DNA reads TGTGCCAGCAGACAACGGGGTTACAATGAGCAGTTCTTC.